These 9 T cell receptor beta chains share one sample of origin, sequenced in a study of molecular identifiers for immune sequencing clone quantification. In TCRdb, the PCR reads were re-called with MiXCR into one record per CDR3 protein. This sample has around 480,000 distinct CDR3 sequences, with approximately 25% found just once. The specimen sequenced was naive CD8+ T cells from blood, with Jurkat cell RNA spiked in. Described subset: FACS-sorted CD8+CD4-CCR7+CD45RA+ naive T cells. Receptors originate from a human donor in good health. Some libraries in this study had Jurkat cell RNA spiked in.

This clonotype has only a few counts. The chain has TRBV7-6 and TRBJ2-1; D is unresolved. Trimming cost V 0 bases and J 5 bases, with 5 bases left between them. CDR3 size: 13 residues. The germline CDR1 and CDR2 sequences are SGHVS and FNYEAQ. CDR3 nucleotide sequence: TGTGCCAGCAGCTTAGCGGTGCACAATGAGCAGTTCTTC. Translated: CASSLAVHNEQFF.

The rearrangement joins TRBV9 to TRBJ2-3, with 11 bases lining up with TRBD2. Germline V CDR1 and CDR2: SGDLS, YYNGEE. The V and J ends lost 5 bases and 0 bases, in that order; junction bases with no gene match: 5. The CDR3 runs 16 residues. CDR3 bases: TGTGCCAGCAGATCCGGGACTAGCGGTAGCACAGATACGCAGTATTTT. Translated: CASRSGTSGSTDTQYF. The complete variable domain, with remaining parts taken from reference TRBV9 and TRBJ2-3, reads DSGVTQTPKHLITATGQRVTLRCSPRSGDLSVYWYQQSLDQGLQFLIQYYNGEERAKGNILERFSAQQFPDLHSELNLSSLELGDSALYFCASRSGTSGSTDTQYFGPGTRLTVL.

This chain links TRBV12-3 or TRBV12-4 with TRBJ2-2; no definite D call. V was shortened by 7 bases and J by 2 bases, with 17 bases between the two germline ends. The CDR3 is made up of 16 amino acids. CDR3 sequence reads: CASTFTAQENTGELFF. The CDR3 nucleotides read TGTGCCAGCACCTTCACCGCCCAGGAAAACACCGGGGAGCTGTTTTTT.

This chain uses TRBV4-1 with TRBJ2-7; D is ambiguous. V lost 1 base and J lost 1, with 11 bases in between. CDR1 and CDR2 (germline): MGHRA, YSYEKL. The CDR3 extends over 15 amino acids. In nucleotides, the CDR3 is TGCGCCAGCAGCCAAGCCCCCCCAGGATCCTACGAGCAGTACTTC. This gives the protein CASSQAPPGSYEQYF.

CDR3 residues: CSAPPLGASYNEQFF. The DNA of the CDR3 is TGCAGTGCTCCTCCGCTCGGCGCTTCCTACAATGAGCAGTTCTTC. The chain recombines TRBV20-1 with TRBJ2-1; D is undetermined. CDR1 DFQATT and CDR2 SNEGSKA come from the germline V gene (reference sequence). Between the trimmed V and J ends, which lost 5 bases and 1 base, there was a span of 15 bases. The length of the CDR3 is 15 residues.

This clonotype was counted many times. This chain uses TRBV6-1 with TRBJ1-2; 7 bases align to TRBD1. Germline CDR1 reads MNHNS; CDR2 reads SASEGT. Trimming cost V 3 bases and J 0 bases; bases outside gene matches: 4. This CDR3 contains 15 residues. The CDR3 sequence is CASSERTGTNYGYTF. DNA for the CDR3: TGTGCCAGCAGTGAGAGGACAGGCACTAACTATGGCTACACCTTC.

In this sample, this clonotype turned up a few times. The rearrangement links TRBV5-4 to TRBJ1-6, with D unresolved. CDR1 is SGHNT, CDR2 YYREEE, per germline (reference sequence). The V end was cut by 2 bases, the J end by 7 bases, with 13 bases between. This CDR3 has 15 amino acids. The CDR3 spells CASSLELSGNSPLHF. The CDR3 region has the DNA TGTGCCAGCAGCTTAGAGCTTTCCGGGAATTCACCCCTCCACTTT.

This clonotype was seen at least ten times. The chain carries TRBV12-3 or TRBV12-4 and TRBJ1-2; perhaps TRBD1 as D (5 bases). V lost 8 bases and J lost 6, with 7 bases in between. The CDR3 spans 10 residues. The CDR3 reads CASGANGYTF. The CDR3 region has the DNA TGTGCCAGCGGGGCCAATGGCTACACCTTC.

This clonotype occurred a few times. V and J are TRBV27 and TRBJ2-3; a possible D gene is TRBD1 (6 bases). The V gene's germline CDR1 is MNHEY and CDR2 SMNVEV (reference sequence). The CDR3 sequence is 15 residues long. V lost 10 bases and J lost 6, with 23 bases in between. The CDR3 DNA sequence: TGTGCCACCGGAACGTGGGGACAAACTGGGGATACGCAGTATTTT. This translates into CATGTWGQTGDTQYF.